Listed below are T cell receptor beta chains from one sample, sequenced in a study of T cells in tuberculosis. TCRdb keeps only in-frame clones here, not all; method: immunoSEQ multiplex PCR. This table has over 30,000 clones, roughly 93% appearing once. Here the sequenced sample was PBMCs, taken at tuberculosis diagnosis. Receptor source: an adult with tuberculosis. Each CDR3 is given with its conserved first and last residue. Each record gives: clone size, V gene, D gene, J gene, CDR3 protein, CDR3 DNA. D genes are given only for firm matches. Clone size appears in some rows only: once, few, many, or a class for an expanded clone.

NA	TRBV19	NA	TRBJ2-5	CASSLSGQVGQPSVGTQYF	TGTGCCAGTAGTCTCTCGGGGCAAGTCGGACAGCCCTCCGTGGGGACCCAGTACTTC
few	TRBV27	NA	TRBJ2-3	CASRRDLYTDTQYF	TGTGCCAGCAGGCGGGACCTCTACACAGATACGCAGTATTTT
NA	TRBV7-6	NA	TRBJ2-1	CASSFSTYNEQFF	TGTGCCAGCAGCTTTAGCACCTACAATGAGCAGTTCTTC
NA	TRBV28	NA	TRBJ1-1	CASSFSSPEAFF	TGTGCCAGCAGTTTTTCATCCCCTGAAGCTTTCTTT
NA	TRBV10-3	TRBD1	TRBJ1-1	CAISSGTGVSNTEAFF	TGTGCCATCAGCTCCGGGACAGGGGTTTCGAACACTGAAGCTTTCTTT
NA	TRBV19	NA	TRBJ2-1	CASSIGGLSSYNEQFF	TGTGCCAGTAGTATTGGGGGCTTGAGCTCCTACAATGAGCAGTTCTTC
NA	TRBV7-2	NA	TRBJ1-2	CASSLDPGDYGYTF	TGTGCCAGCAGCTTAGACCCAGGGGACTATGGCTACACCTTC
NA	TRBV9	NA	TRBJ2-5	CASSAETGAQYF	TGTGCCAGCAGCGCAGAGACCGGGGCCCAGTACTTC
NA	TRBV27	TRBD1	TRBJ1-6	CASRPGQGNSPLHF	TGTGCCAGCAGGCCGGGACAGGGAAATTCACCCCTCCACTTT
NA	TRBV30	NA	TRBJ2-3	CAWEARTDTQYF	TGTGCCTGGGAAGCCAGGACAGATACGCAGTATTTT
NA	TRBV4-2	TRBD2	TRBJ2-7	CASSQDRGTSGFSYEQYF	TGTGCCAGCAGCCAAGATAGGGGGACTAGCGGGTTCTCCTACGAGCAGTACTTC
NA	TRBV30	NA	TRBJ2-1	CAWTYSPLSEQFF	TGTGCCTGGACGTACAGCCCTCTATCTGAGCAGTTCTTC
NA	TRBV5-6	NA	TRBJ1-5	CASSLDRGQPQHF	TGTGCCAGCAGCTTGGATCGCGGCCAGCCCCAGCATTTT
NA	TRBV15	NA	TRBJ1-3	CATSRVQTDTIYF	TGTGCCACCAGCAGAGTCCAAACGGACACCATATATTTT
NA	TRBV19	NA	TRBJ1-1	CASSMTWRGNTEAFF	TGTGCCAGTAGTATGACCTGGAGGGGAAACACTGAAGCTTTCTTT
NA	TRBV19	NA	TRBJ1-2	CASSIAQTSGYGYTF	TGTGCCAGTAGTATAGCGCAGACGTCGGGCTATGGCTACACCTTC
NA	TRBV5-1	NA	TRBJ1-1	CASSLAGNTEAFF	TGCGCCAGCAGCTTGGCCGGTAACACTGAAGCTTTCTTT
NA	TRBV2	NA	TRBJ2-7	CASTDTGFNEQYF	TGTGCCAGCACTGACACAGGGTTCAACGAGCAGTACTTC
once	TRBV29-1	NA	TRBJ1-2	CSVGGGNYGYTF	TGCAGCGTTGGGGGGGGTAACTATGGCTACACCTTC
NA	TRBV6-5	TRBD2	TRBJ2-7	CASSHRAGGLAEQYF	TGTGCCAGCAGCCACCGGGCGGGGGGACTAGCCGAGCAGTACTTC